A selection of T cell receptor beta chains follows, all from one sample in a study of cytomegalovirus exposure and HLA in healthy donors. Repertoires were generated with immunoSEQ multiplex PCR, while TCRdb's copy carries only in-frame clones and drops some. The table lists 95,000 to 110,000 clones, 77% of them singletons. The sample comprised PBMCs. These receptors were obtained from a male donor in good health and CMV-seronegative. Each CDR3 is given with its conserved first and last residue. The D gene is left open where the match is weak. Size tells how often a clone was seen (once, few, many) or the class of an expanded clone, and some rows leave it out.

TRBV27	-	TRBD1	TRBJ2-1	TGTGCCAGCACCGTGGACAGGGGGCGCTCCGGCTACAATGAGCAGTTCTTC	CASTVDRGRSGYNEQFF
TRBV7-6	-	TRBD1	TRBJ1-2	TGTGCCAGCAGCTCTGACAGGGACGGCTACACCTTC	CASSSDRDGYTF
TRBV11-2	-	TRBD1	TRBJ1-2	TGTGCCAGCAGCCATATTAGGGGGACAGGGGATAGCTACACCTTC	CASSHIRGTGDSYTF
TRBV10-3	-	TRBD2	TRBJ2-7	TGTGCCATCAGTGAGTCTATACTCCGGACTAGCGGTGGGGGCGAGCAGTACTTC	CAISESILRTSGGGEQYF
TRBV27	-	-	TRBJ1-2	TGTGCCAGCAGTCCTTTCGTCATCCGGAGGGGCGCTAACTATGGCTACACCTTC	CASSPFVIRRGANYGYTF
TRBV18	-	-	TRBJ2-7	TGTGCCAGCCGCGTTGAGCAGGGAATGAGCGAGCAGTACTTC	CASRVEQGMSEQYF
TRBV9	-	-	TRBJ1-4	TGTGCCAGCAGCGAATCGGGGATTAATGAAAAACTGTTTTTT	CASSESGINEKLFF
TRBV30	few	-	TRBJ2-7	TGTGCCTGGAGTGCGGGGGTGGGTTCCTACGAGCAGTACTTC	CAWSAGVGSYEQYF
TRBV27	few	-	TRBJ1-3	TGTGCCAGCAGTGCCAGAGGCAGGGGATATTATGGAAACACCATATATTTT	CASSARGRGYYGNTIYF
TRBV7-2	-	TRBD1	TRBJ1-6	TGTGCCAGCAGCGTCTCAGGGGGCGCGGGGAGTTCACCCCTCCACTTT	CASSVSGGAGSSPLHF
TRBV29-1	-	-	TRBJ1-3	TGCAGCGTTGAAATGAGACTCGGGATGGACACCATATATTTT	CSVEMRLGMDTIYF
TRBV14	-	-	TRBJ2-7	TGTGCCAGCAGCCAAGGGACTGGGGTCGAGCAGTACTTC	CASSQGTGVEQYF
TRBV5-1	few	-	TRBJ2-3	TGCGCCAGCAAATGGGAGGCCCCGTCAGATACGCAGTATTTT	CASKWEAPSDTQYF
TRBV14	-	TRBD1	TRBJ1-1	TGTGCCAGCAGCCGCAACAGGGGGTTCGCTGAAGCTTTCTTT	CASSRNRGFAEAFF
TRBV15	-	TRBD1	TRBJ2-7	TGTGCCACCAGCAGAACTGGACCCCGGGACAGCCCTGTTTACGAGCAGTACTTC	CATSRTGPRDSPVYEQYF
TRBV5-1	once	TRBD2	TRBJ2-5	TGCGCCAGCAGCCCGACTAGCAGGGCTCAAGAGACCCAGTACTTC	CASSPTSRAQETQYF
TRBV7-9	-	-	TRBJ1-3	TGTGCCAGCAGCTTATTGAGCGTAGACACCATATATTTT	CASSLLSVDTIYF
TRBV18	-	-	TRBJ2-7	TGTGCCAGCTCACCAAACGGGTACGAGCAGTACTTC	CASSPNGYEQYF
TRBV7-8	-	TRBD2	TRBJ2-7	TGTGCCAGCACCGCGGGGACTAGCGTCTACGAGCAGTACTTC	CASTAGTSVYEQYF
TRBV4-1	-	TRBD2	TRBJ2-3	TGCGCCAGCAGTAGGCGGGCGGGAGTAGCAGATACGCAGTATTTT	CASSRRAGVADTQYF
TRBV6-1	-	-	TRBJ1-5	TGTGCCAGCAGTGAAGCGCCGGGAAAGAATCAGCCCCAGCATTTT	CASSEAPGKNQPQHF
TRBV6-4	-	TRBD2	TRBJ2-7	TGTGCCAGCAGTGCTTCTTCCGGGACTACCATGTTCGAGCAGTACTTC	CASSASSGTTMFEQYF
TRBV13	-	TRBD2	TRBJ2-5	TGTGCCAGCAGCTCCGGCGGGACTAGCGGGAGGAGGGCGCCCCTCGGGACCCAGTACTTC	CASSSGGTSGRRAPLGTQYF